These 25 T cell receptor beta chains came from one sample sequenced in a study of shared clonotypes between healthy human individuals. The assay was immunoSEQ multiplex PCR, and TCRdb's table has in-frame clones only and misses some. The sample consists of about 1 million clones, around 76% of them appearing once. The sequencing input was memory CD4+ T cells sorted from blood. The subset is: CD45RA-negative fraction. These TCRs come from a man between 18 and 29 years old in good health.

The V call is TRBV27, the J call TRBJ1-2; possibly TRBD1 for D (5 bases). Germline loops: CDR1 MNHEY, CDR2 SMNVEV (reference sequence). The V and J ends lost 5 bases and 1 base respectively, with 17 bases between them. This CDR3 has 16 amino acids. The CDR3 region is CASSPEEGRSNYGYTF. In DNA form, the CDR3 reads TGTGCCAGCAGTCCCGAAGAGGGGAGGAGTAACTATGGCTACACCTTC.

This sequence joins TRBV5-1 and TRBJ2-2, with D tentatively TRBD1 (5 bases). CDR3 length: 16 amino acids. CDR1 is SGHRS and CDR2 is YFSETQ in the germline V gene. Between the trimmed V and J ends, which lost 4 bases and 0 bases, there was a span of 13 bases. The CDR3 DNA reads as TGCGCCAGCAGCAAGGGGTGGTCAGCGAACACCGGGGAGCTGTTTTTT. This translates into CASSKGWSANTGELFF.

This rearrangement joins TRBV7-2 to TRBJ2-2; D may correspond to TRBD1 or TRBD2 (5 bases each). Germline V CDR1 and CDR2: SGHTA, FQGNSA. V lost 6 bases, J lost 5 bases, and 16 bases lay in between. The CDR3 is 15 amino acids. CDR3 DNA sequence: TGTGCCAGCAGGGGACCGGGACGCCAAACCGGGGAGCTGTTTTTT. As protein: CASRGPGRQTGELFF.

V and J are TRBV5-4 and TRBJ2-2, with D uncertain. Between the trimmed V and J ends, which lost 4 bases and 0 bases, there was a span of 13 bases. The CDR3 has 16 amino acids. CDR1 SGHNT and CDR2 YYREEE come from the germline V gene (reference sequence). The CDR3 DNA reads TGTGCCAGCAGCCCGAACGGCGGTGCGAACACCGGGGAGCTGTTTTTT. It yields the protein CASSPNGGANTGELFF.

The chain is built from TRBV7-2 and TRBJ2-7; 7 positions agree with TRBD1. This CDR3 region has 15 residues. V lost 2 bases to trimming and J lost 7 bases; unmatched junction nucleotides: 11. CDR1 is SGHTA and CDR2 is FQGNSA in the germline V gene. CDR3 protein: CASSLRQGSLGEQYF. CDR3 in DNA: TGTGCCAGCAGCTTAAGACAGGGAAGTTTGGGGGAGCAGTACTTC.

The V gene is TRBV6-6, the J gene TRBJ2-7; D might be TRBD1 (6 bases). Germline V gene data show CDR1 as MNHNY and CDR2 as SVGAGI (reference sequence). CDR3 size: 12 residues. V lost 4 bases to trimming and J lost 5 bases, with 9 bases between them. The CDR3 is CASSSEGDEQYF. CDR3 DNA sequence: TGTGCCAGCAGTTCCGAGGGGGACGAGCAGTACTTC.

The sample holds one count of this clone. The chain employs TRBV19 and TRBJ2-2; the match to TRBD1 covers 9 bases. CDR1 and CDR2 from the germline V gene are LNHDA and SQIVND (reference sequence). This CDR3 has 16 residues. V lost 7 bases and J lost 5; bases outside the gene matches: 11. The CDR3 reads CASIYSGTGLTGELFF. The CDR3 DNA follows: TGTGCCAGTATCTATTCCGGGACAGGGTTAACCGGGGAGCTGTTTTTT.

This chain connects TRBV5-1 to TRBJ2-3, with TRBD2 matching over 10 bases. CDR1 and CDR2 from the germline V gene are SGHRS and YFSETQ. The CDR3 extends over 15 amino acids. The junction had 8 bases not matched to a gene; V was cut back by 4 bases and J by 6 bases. The CDR3 DNA reads as TGCGCCAGCAGCCCTAGCGGGGGCCCCGCGGATACGCAGTATTTT. The encoded protein is CASSPSGGPADTQYF.

This clone has more than one count but fewer than ten. The chain is built from TRBV7-9 and TRBJ1-1, with TRBD1 as a possible D gene (5 bases). Germline-derived CDR1 and CDR2 are SEHNR and FQNEAQ (reference sequence). The CDR3 consists of 14 residues. Trimming removed 5 bases at V and 6 bases at J, with 16 bases between. CDR3 region: CASSLRGRDAEAFF. The DNA of the CDR3 is TGTGCCAGCAGCCTCCGGGGCAGAGACGCTGAAGCTTTCTTT.

About this clone: The sample holds other DNA sequences that translate to the same CDR3. The chain carries TRBV5-1 and TRBJ1-1, with D possibly being TRBD1 (5 bases). Germline V gene data show CDR1 as SGHRS and CDR2 as YFSETQ. V was clipped by 4 bases and J by 1 base, with 8 bases between them. The CDR3 contains 13 residues. The CDR3 DNA sequence: TGCGCCAGCAGCGGCAGGGCGAACACTGAAGCTTTCTTT. Translated: CASSGRANTEAFF.

This clone appeared once. The rearrangement joins TRBV6-1 to TRBJ1-5; TRBD1 might be the D (5 bases). The CDR3 is 13 amino acids. Germline CDR1 and CDR2: MNHNS and SASEGT. Trimming left V 10 bases short and J 2 bases short, with 12 bases between. CDR3: CATPGTGNQPQHF. The CDR3 DNA reads as TGTGCCACCCCAGGGACCGGCAATCAGCCCCAGCATTTT.

This rearrangement joins TRBV5-1 to TRBJ2-2; unclear D gene. Per germline, CDR1 SGHRS and CDR2 YFSETQ. Deletions cut 2 bases from V and 2 bases from J, with 10 bases between. The CDR3 sequence is 15 residues long. CDR3 bases: TGCGCCAGCAGCTTAAGTACAGACAACACCGGGGAGCTGTTTTTT. This sequence encodes CASSLSTDNTGELFF.

The chain is built from TRBV2 and TRBJ2-2; no clear D. This CDR3 contains 15 residues. V was clipped by 7 bases and J by 5 bases, with 17 bases between them. Germline CDR1 reads SNHLY; CDR2 reads FYNNEI. CDR3 residues: CASTARPTRTGELFF. The CDR3 DNA is TGTGCCAGCACTGCACGCCCGACCAGGACCGGGGAGCTGTTTTTT.

The chain combines TRBV2 with TRBJ2-7; TRBD1 aligns across 10 bases. V trimming: 6 bases; J trimming: 6 bases; junction bases outside the gene matches: 8. The CDR3 covers 14 residues. Germline V CDR1 and CDR2: SNHLY, FYNNEI. Here the CDR3 DNA reads TGTGCCAGCAGGAAGGGACAGGGGCCGCCCGAGCAGTACTTC. Translation gives CASRKGQGPPEQYF. Supplemented by reference TRBV2 and TRBJ2-7, the full variable domain reads EPEVTQTPSHQVTQMGQEVILRCVPISNHLYFYWYRQILGQKVEFLVSFYNNEISEKSEIFDDQFSVERPDGSNFTLKIRSTKLEDSAMYFCASRKGQGPPEQYFGPGTRLTVT.

This clone was found a few times. The gene calls are TRBV5-1 and TRBJ1-6, with 7 bases that match TRBD1. V shed 4 bases and J 7 bases; nucleotides not matched to a gene: 8. Germline V gene sequence: CDR1 SGHRS, CDR2 YFSETQ. There are 15 residues in the CDR3. For the CDR3, the DNA is TGCGCCAGCAGCGATGGTGGGACAGCCAATTCACCCCTCCACTTT. Its protein is CASSDGGTANSPLHF.

Written as DNA, the CDR3 is TGTGCCAGCTCACCACCGGATGGGACAGGGCGCAATCAGCCCCAGCATTTT. It translates to CASSPPDGTGRNQPQHF. The chain has TRBV18 and TRBJ1-5; 9 bases fit TRBD1. V lost 0 bases to trimming and J lost 2 bases; unmatched junction nucleotides: 5. Germline V gene lookup returns CDR1 KGHSH and CDR2 LQKENI. The CDR3 is made up of 17 amino acids.

The chain employs TRBV27 and TRBJ1-5, with D unresolved. The V and J ends lost 5 bases and 7 bases respectively, with 12 bases between them. The CDR3 is 13 amino acids. The germline V gene has CDR1 MNHEY and CDR2 SMNVEV (reference sequence). CDR3 sequence reads: CASSLDLVQPQHF. CDR3 DNA: TGTGCCAGCAGTCTAGACCTTGTCCAGCCCCAGCATTTT.

About this clone itself: A far larger clone is one base from this, pointing to a likely read error. Other DNA sequences in the sample encode the same CDR3. The chain links TRBV6-6 to TRBJ1-1, with 7 bases identical to TRBD1. This CDR3 has 14 residues. Germline-derived CDR1 and CDR2 are MNHNY and SVGAGI (reference sequence). This CDR3 is CASSYGTANTEAFF. The CDR3 coding sequence is TGTGCCAGTAGTTACGGGACAGCGAACACTGAAGCTTTCTTT.

The chain employs TRBV5-6 and TRBJ2-6, with 10 bases fitting TRBD2. The CDR3 consists of 18 residues. Germline CDR1 is SGHDT and CDR2 is YYEEEE. Losses at the gene ends were 4 bases for V and 0 bases for J; bases not matched to a gene: 7. The CDR3: CASSQQLAGISGANVLTF. The CDR3 nucleotides read TGTGCCAGCAGCCAACAACTAGCGGGGATCTCTGGGGCCAACGTCCTGACTTTC. Full variable domain (missing parts from reference TRBV5-6 and TRBJ2-6): DAGVTQSPTHLIKTRGQQVTLRCSPKSGHDTVSWYQQALGQGPQFIFQYYEEEERQRGNFPDRFSGHQFPNYSSELNVNALLLGDSALYLCASSQQLAGISGANVLTFGAGSRLTVL.

This chain uses TRBV5-1 with TRBJ2-5; D is uncertain. The CDR3 is 13 residues long. Germline CDR1 and CDR2: SGHRS and YFSETQ. Trimming took off 0 bases at V and 4 bases at J, with 7 bases between the two ends. In nucleotides, the CDR3 is TGCGCCAGCAGCTTGGGGCCAGGAGAGACCCAGTACTTC. Amino acid sequence: CASSLGPGETQYF.

The J gene is TRBJ2-3, the V gene TRBV5-1; D ambiguous. V lost 0 bases and J lost 1, with 9 bases in between. Germline CDR1 and CDR2: SGHRS and YFSETQ. There are 15 residues in the CDR3. The CDR3 region has the DNA TGCGCCAGCAGCTTGGATGGGATAGGCACAGATACGCAGTATTTT. Residues: CASSLDGIGTDTQYF. Full variable domain (outside the CDR3, taken from reference TRBV5-1 and TRBJ2-3): KAGVTQTPRYLIKTRGQQVTLSCSPISGHRSVSWYQQTPGQGLQFLFEYFSETQRNKGNFPGRFSGRQFSNSRSEMNVSTLELGDSALYLCASSLDGIGTDTQYFGPGTRLTVL.

V gene TRBV2 combines with J gene TRBJ1-3; the D is unclear. V dropped 4 bases and J dropped 4 bases, with 11 bases sitting between them. This CDR3 is built from 14 residues. Germline lookup yields CDR1 SNHLY and CDR2 FYNNEI. The DNA of the CDR3 is TGTGCCAGCAGTGCGAACCTCGGCGGAAACACCATATATTTT. Its protein is CASSANLGGNTIYF.

The chain has TRBV7-2 and TRBJ2-3; D may be TRBD2 (6 bases). The CDR3 extends over 14 amino acids. The V and J ends lost 5 bases and 2 bases respectively, with 11 bases between them. Germline lookup yields CDR1 SGHTA and CDR2 FQGNSA. The CDR3 sequence is CASSLGLFTDTQYF. The CDR3 DNA sequence: TGTGCCAGCAGCCTGGGACTTTTCACAGATACGCAGTATTTT.

The V and J genes are TRBV4-3 and TRBJ2-5; D not resolved. V was pared by 0 bases and J by 5 bases, with 13 bases between. The CDR3 runs to 15 residues. Germline V lookup: CDR1 LGHNA, CDR2 YSLEER. The CDR3 nucleotides are TGCGCCAGCAGCCAAGAAGCTCGAAGGTACGAGACCCAGTACTTC. Translating it yields CASSQEARRYETQYF.

About this clone itself: Being one base from a much bigger clone, this may be a read error. The chain recombines TRBV7-3 with TRBJ2-3; the match to TRBD2 covers 12 bases. CDR3 length equals 15 residues. V shed 4 bases, J shed 4 bases, and the junction held 3 bases outside the gene matches. In germline, CDR1 is SGHTA, CDR2 FQGTGA. In nucleotides, the CDR3 is TGTGCCAGCAGCTCTAGCGGGGGGGCCCCAGATACGCAGTATTTT. This gives the protein CASSSSGGAPDTQYF. Looking up the rest from reference TRBV7-3 and TRBJ2-3 gives the full variable domain: GAGVSQTPSNKVTEKGKYVELRCDPISGHTALYWYRQSLGQGPEFLIYFQGTGAADDSGLPNDRFFAVRPEGSVSTLKIQRTERGDSAVYLCASSSSGGAPDTQYFGPGTRLTVL.